This TCR beta chain comes out of a study of T cells after yellow fever vaccination. TCRdb called the 5' RACE reads again in MiXCR, with one record for every CDR3 protein. Counted here are about 130,000 distinct CDR3 sequences, around 7.4% occurring once; the ten biggest clones make up 2% to 3%. Study results and caveats: The study re-detected most primary-vaccination clones after the booster (96% CD4, 88% CD8).

The ends were cut back, 7 bases at V and 2 bases at J, with 14 bases in the middle. CDR3 length: 14 amino acids. CDR1 is SGHVS, CDR2 FQNEAQ, per germline. This clonotype was detected a few times. Antigen: not known. This receptor was taken from a young man who received the YFV17D yellow fever vaccine. This sample comprised CD4+ T cells sorted from PBMCs, obtained roughly 10 days after the first yellow fever vaccination. V and J are TRBV7-8 and TRBJ1-1; D not certain. The CDR3 is CASNPGRINTEAFF. The DNA for the CDR3 is TGTGCCAGCAACCCGGGCAGAATAAACACTGAAGCTTTCTTT.